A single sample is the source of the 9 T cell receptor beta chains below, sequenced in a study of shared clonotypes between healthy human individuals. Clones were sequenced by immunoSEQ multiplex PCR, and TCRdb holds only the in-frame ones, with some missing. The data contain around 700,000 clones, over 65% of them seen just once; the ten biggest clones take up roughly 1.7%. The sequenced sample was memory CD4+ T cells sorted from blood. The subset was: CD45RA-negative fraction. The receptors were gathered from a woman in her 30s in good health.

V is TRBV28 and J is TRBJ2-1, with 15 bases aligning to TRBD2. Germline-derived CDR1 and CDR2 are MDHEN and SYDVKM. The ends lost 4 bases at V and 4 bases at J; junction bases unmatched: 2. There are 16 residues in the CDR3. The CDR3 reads CASSSGTSGRYNEQFF. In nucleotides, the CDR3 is TGTGCCAGCAGTTCCGGGACTAGCGGGAGGTACAATGAGCAGTTCTTC. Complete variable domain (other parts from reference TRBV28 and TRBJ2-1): DVKVTQSSRYLVKRTGEKVFLECVQDMDHENMFWYRQDPGLGLRLIYFSYDVKMKEKGDIPEGYSVSREKKERFSLILESASTNQTSMYLCASSSGTSGRYNEQFFGPGTRLTVL.

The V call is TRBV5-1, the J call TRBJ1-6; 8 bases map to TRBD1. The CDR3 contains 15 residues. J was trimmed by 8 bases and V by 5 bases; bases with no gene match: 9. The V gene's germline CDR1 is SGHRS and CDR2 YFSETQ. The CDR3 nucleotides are TGCGCCAGCAGGTCCGGGACAGGCGATTATTCACCCCTCCACTTT. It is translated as CASRSGTGDYSPLHF. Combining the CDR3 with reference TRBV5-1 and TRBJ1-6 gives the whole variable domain KAGVTQTPRYLIKTRGQQVTLSCSPISGHRSVSWYQQTPGQGLQFLFEYFSETQRNKGNFPGRFSGRQFSNSRSEMNVSTLELGDSALYLCASRSGTGDYSPLHFGNGTRLTVT.

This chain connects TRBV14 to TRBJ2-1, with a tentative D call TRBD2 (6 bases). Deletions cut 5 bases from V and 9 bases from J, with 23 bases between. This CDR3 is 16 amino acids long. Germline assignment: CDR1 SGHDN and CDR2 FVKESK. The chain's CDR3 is CASSRNLGLSSAEQFF. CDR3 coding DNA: TGTGCCAGCAGCAGAAATTTGGGACTTAGCTCTGCTGAGCAGTTCTTC. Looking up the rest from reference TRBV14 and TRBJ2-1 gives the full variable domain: EAGVTQFPSHSVIEKGQTVTLRCDPISGHDNLYWYRRVMGKEIKFLLHFVKESKQDESGMPNNRFLAERTGGTYSTLKVQPAELEDSGVYFCASSRNLGLSSAEQFFGPGTRLTVL.

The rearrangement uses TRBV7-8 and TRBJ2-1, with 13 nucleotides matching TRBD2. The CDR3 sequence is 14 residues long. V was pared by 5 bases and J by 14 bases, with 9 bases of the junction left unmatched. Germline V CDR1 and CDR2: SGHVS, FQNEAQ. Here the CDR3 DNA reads TGTGCCAGCAGCAAAGGGACTAGCGGGAACGTCGAGTTCTTC. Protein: CASSKGTSGNVEFF.

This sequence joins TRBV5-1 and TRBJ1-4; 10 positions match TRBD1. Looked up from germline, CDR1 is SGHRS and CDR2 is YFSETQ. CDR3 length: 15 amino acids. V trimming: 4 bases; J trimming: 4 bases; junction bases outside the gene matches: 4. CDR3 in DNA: TGCGCCAGCAGCGTCGGGACAGGGGTTAATGAAAAACTGTTTTTT. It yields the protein CASSVGTGVNEKLFF.

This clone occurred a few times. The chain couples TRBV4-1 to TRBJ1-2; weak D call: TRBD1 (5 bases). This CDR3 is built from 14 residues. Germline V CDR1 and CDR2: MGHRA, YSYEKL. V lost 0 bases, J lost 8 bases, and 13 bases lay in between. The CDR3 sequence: CASSQDGSGYGYTF. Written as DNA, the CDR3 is TGCGCCAGCAGCCAAGATGGGTCAGGGTACGGCTACACCTTC.

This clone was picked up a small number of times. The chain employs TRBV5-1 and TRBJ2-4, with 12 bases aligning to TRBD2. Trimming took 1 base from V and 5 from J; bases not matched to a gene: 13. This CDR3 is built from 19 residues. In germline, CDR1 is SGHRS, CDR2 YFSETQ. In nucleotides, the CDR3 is TGCGCCAGCAGCTTGAGGGGAACTAGCGGGAGGACGGGGGAAAACATTCAGTACTTC. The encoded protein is CASSLRGTSGRTGENIQYF.

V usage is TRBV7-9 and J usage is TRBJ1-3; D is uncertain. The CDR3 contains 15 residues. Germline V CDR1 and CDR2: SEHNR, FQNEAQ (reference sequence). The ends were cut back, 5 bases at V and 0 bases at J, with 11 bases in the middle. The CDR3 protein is CASSTWSYSGNTIYF. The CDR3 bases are TGTGCCAGCAGCACGTGGTCCTACTCTGGAAACACCATATATTTT.

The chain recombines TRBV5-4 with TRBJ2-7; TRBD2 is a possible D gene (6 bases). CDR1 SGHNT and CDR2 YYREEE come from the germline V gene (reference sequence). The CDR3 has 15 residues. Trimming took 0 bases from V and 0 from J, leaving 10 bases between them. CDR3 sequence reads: CASSLAGGRSYEQYF. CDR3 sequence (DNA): TGTGCCAGCAGCTTGGCCGGGGGACGCTCCTACGAGCAGTACTTC. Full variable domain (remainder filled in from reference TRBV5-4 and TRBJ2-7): ETGVTQSPTHLIKTRGQQVTLRCSSQSGHNTVSWYQQALGQGPQFIFQYYREEENGRGNFPPRFSGLQFPNYSSELNVNALELDDSALYLCASSLAGGRSYEQYFGPGTRLTVT.